One sample yielded the 12 T cell receptor beta chains listed below, sequenced in a study of blood T cells in healthy people across ages. Primers used in a second PCR of about 7 to 12 cycles were a sample-barcoded 5' primer and a J-beta primer mix. Using its own MiXCR run on the 5' RACE reads, TCRdb lists one record per CDR3 protein. The data hold 1 million or so distinct CDR3 sequences, with almost 25% observed a single time. These data are also associated with another study on T cells of mothers and their children.

The specimen sequenced was blood. The receptor set was obtained from a girl aged 2-10 years in good health.

This clonotype came up a few times. The chain employs TRBV4-1 and TRBJ1-4, with D unclear. The CDR3 extends over 12 amino acids. Germline values: CDR1 MGHRA, CDR2 YSYEKL. V lost 0 bases, J lost 11 bases, and 7 bases lay in between. The CDR3 here is CASSQELTKLFF. The CDR3 DNA reads TGCGCCAGCAGCCAAGAGTTGACCAAACTGTTTTTT.

The V call is TRBV29-1, the J call TRBJ1-1, with D hard to call. V was cut by 6 bases and J by 13 bases, with 18 bases left in between. This CDR3 has 11 residues. Per germline, CDR1 SQVTM and CDR2 ANQGSEA. DNA of the CDR3: TGCAGCGTATGGGCAGCCTCGTATGTTTTCTTT. Translating gives CSVWAASYVFF.

V and J are TRBV5-1 and TRBJ2-1; D uncertain. TRBJ2-7 explains the end of the DNA better; the J call may be wrong. Germline V CDR1 and CDR2: SGHRS, YFSETQ. The CDR3 is 12 residues long. The CDR3 bases are TGCGCCAGCAGCTTGGGACGGACCGAGCAGTACTTC. Translation gives CASSLGRTEQYF.

The chain employs TRBV9 and TRBJ1-2; TRBD1 is a possible D gene (5 bases). The CDR3 loop spans 12 amino acids. V was pared by 4 bases and J by 7 bases, with 11 bases between. Germline-derived CDR1 and CDR2 are SGDLS and YYNGEE. The CDR3 sequence: CASSINGGGYTF. The CDR3 DNA sequence: TGTGCCAGCAGCATAAACGGGGGTGGCTACACCTTC.

V gene TRBV7-2 combines with J gene TRBJ2-5, with TRBD2 matching 13 bases. From germline, CDR1 is SGHTA and CDR2 FQGNSA. With 3 bases clipped from V and 5 bases from J, the junction kept 9 bases outside the gene matches. The CDR3 is 17 amino acids. The CDR3 region is CASSLGLAGTPRETQYF. CDR3 bases: TGTGCCAGCAGCTTGGGACTAGCGGGGACTCCTCGGGAGACCCAGTACTTC.

This clonotype was recorded a few times. V is TRBV29-1 and J is TRBJ2-7; no definite D call. CDR3 length: 13 residues. Germline CDR1 SQVTM, CDR2 ANQGSEA. The germline V and J ends were trimmed by 6 bases and 0 bases, with 12 bases remaining between them. The DNA for the CDR3 is TGCAGCGTCCGGGCGGATAGCTCCTACGAGCAGTACTTC. Protein product: CSVRADSSYEQYF.

This clonotype was picked up a small number of times. This sequence joins TRBV11-3 and TRBJ1-1; D perhaps matches TRBD1 (6 bases). The CDR3 sequence is 14 residues long. V was trimmed by 4 bases and J by 4 bases, leaving 13 bases between them. CDR1 is SGHNT and CDR2 is YENEEA in the germline V gene. The DNA for the CDR3 is TGTGCCAGCAGCTCCCTACAGGGCCCCACTGAAGCTTTCTTT. Its translation is CASSSLQGPTEAFF.

This clonotype was seen more than once but under ten times. The conserved phenylalanine or tryptophan normally closing the CDR3 is absent here, so this likely arose from a read error. The rearrangement uses TRBV13 and TRBJ1-5; TRBD1 matches at 9 bases. The trim removed 5 bases at V and 2 bases at J, leaving 7 bases unmatched. The length of the CDR3 is 16 residues. CDR1 PRHDT and CDR2 FYEKMQ come from the germline V gene (reference sequence). The CDR3 region is CASSLRTGVGNQPQHL. The CDR3 bases are TGTGCCAGCAGCCTCCGGACAGGGGTCGGCAATCAGCCCCAGCATCTT.

This clonotype was observed a few times. V is TRBV12-3 or TRBV12-4 and J is TRBJ2-1, with D perhaps TRBD1 (6 bases). The J call may be wrong; the DNA end is better matched by TRBJ2-5. This CDR3 is built from 11 residues. DNA of the CDR3: TGTGCCAGCGCAGGGGCGGAGACCCAGTACTTC. Its translation is CASAGAETQYF.

This clonotype came up many times. The J gene is TRBJ2-7, the V gene TRBV7-3; D perhaps matches TRBD1 (5 bases). The CDR3 extends over 16 amino acids. CDR1 SGHTA and CDR2 FQGTGA come from the germline V gene. The ends were cut back, 5 bases at V and 1 base at J, with 18 bases in the middle. Here the CDR3 reads CASSARGPPGSYEQYF. The CDR3 bases are TGTGCCAGCAGCGCAAGGGGTCCGCCAGGTTCCTACGAGCAGTACTTC.

The gene calls are TRBV28 and TRBJ1-1; possible D gene TRBD1, 5 bases. The V end lost 4 bases, the J end lost 6 bases, and 18 bases lay between the germline ends. The CDR3 covers 15 residues. Germline assignment: CDR1 MDHEN and CDR2 SYDVKM. The CDR3 loop reads CASSSSRSGSAEAFF. The CDR3 nucleotides read TGTGCCAGCAGTTCATCCCGATCAGGGTCTGCTGAAGCTTTCTTT.

The chain couples TRBV12-3 or TRBV12-4 to TRBJ2-3; 7 nucleotides align to TRBD1. CDR3 length equals 15 residues. J lost 6 bases, V lost 6 bases, and 12 bases had no gene match. CDR3 nucleotide sequence: TGTGCCAGCAGCTACCGGGACAGCCAAACGGATACGCAGTATTTT. Its translation is CASSYRDSQTDTQYF.